The 27 T cell receptor beta chains below come from one sample, sequenced in a study of a mutant IDH1 vaccine in newly diagnosed glioma. Noted time point: week 5, during vaccination. Doses of 300 ug of mutant IDH1 20-mer peptide were given with topical imiquimod. Sequencing was performed with immunoSEQ multiplex PCR; in TCRdb, only in-frame clones are kept and a portion is missing. This table has over 35,000 clones, roughly 90% appearing once. These receptors are not linked to any known antigen. The sequencing here drew on PBMCs, taken from a glioma patient whose treatment included an IDH1 peptide vaccine. The receptors here all came from a middle-aged man with glioma.

This rearrangement joins TRBV10-1 to TRBJ1-6; possibly TRBD1 for D (5 bases). V lost 6 bases and J 7 bases, leaving 13 bases between the germline ends. The CDR3 totals 14 residues. Per germline, CDR1 WNHNN and CDR2 SYGVQD (reference sequence). For the CDR3, the DNA is TGCGCCAGCAGCGCCGGGGGAAGAAATTCACCCCTCCACTTT. This translates into CASSAGGRNSPLHF.

The chain couples TRBV7-9 to TRBJ2-1, with D possibly being TRBD2 (6 bases). This CDR3 is 14 amino acids long. Deletions cut 5 bases from V and 4 bases from J, with 12 bases between. In germline, CDR1 is SEHNR, CDR2 FQNEAQ (reference sequence). CDR3 bases: TGTGCCAGCAGCCAGTCCAGCGGGTACAATGAGCAGTTCTTC. This encodes CASSQSSGYNEQFF.

The chain has TRBV11-2 and TRBJ2-7; 11 nucleotides align to TRBD2. The CDR3 spans 16 residues. Trimming removed 1 base from V and 0 bases from J; junction bases left unmatched: 2. CDR1 is SGHAT and CDR2 is FQNNGV in the germline V gene. Here the CDR3 reads CASSLGTSGSSYEQYF. The CDR3 region has the DNA TGTGCCAGCAGCTTAGGTACTAGCGGGAGCTCCTACGAGCAGTACTTC.

This chain uses TRBV5-1 with TRBJ2-2; D gene ambiguous. The CDR3 spans 13 residues. From germline, CDR1 is SGHRS and CDR2 YFSETQ. V was trimmed by 1 base and J by 6 bases, leaving 7 bases between them. CDR3 nucleotide sequence: TGCGCCAGCAGCTTGTGGGCCTCCGGGGAGCTGTTTTTT. Translated: CASSLWASGELFF.

This rearrangement joins TRBV4-3 to TRBJ2-1; the D gene could be TRBD1 or TRBD2 (5 bases each). Germline CDR1 LGHNA, CDR2 YSLEER. Between the trimmed V and J ends, which lost 5 bases and 7 bases, there was a span of 15 bases. The CDR3 is made up of 14 amino acids. The CDR3 loop is CASSEGTPANEQFF. CDR3 sequence (DNA): TGCGCCAGCAGCGAGGGGACCCCTGCGAATGAGCAGTTCTTC.

V and J are TRBV7-8 and TRBJ2-2, with TRBD2 identical over 8 bases. Unmatched junction bases numbered 15, after V lost 2 bases and J lost 10 bases. The CDR3 has 17 amino acids. Germline-derived CDR1 and CDR2 are SGHVS and FQNEAQ. The CDR3 sequence is CASSLTPPSGGLVELFF. CDR3 nucleotide sequence: TGTGCCAGCAGCTTAACCCCCCCAAGCGGGGGACTTGTGGAGCTGTTTTTT.

The gene calls are TRBV18 and TRBJ2-7; 9 bases are a match to TRBD1. Trimming cost V 6 bases and J 2 bases; bases outside gene matches: 5. The germline V gene encodes CDR1 KGHSH and CDR2 LQKENI. The CDR3 loop spans 14 amino acids. The CDR3 spells CASSPGTGPYEQYF. The CDR3 coding sequence is TGTGCCAGCTCCCCCGGGACAGGGCCCTACGAGCAGTACTTC.

This clone turned up a few times. This rearrangement joins TRBV2 to TRBJ1-5; 7 bases line up with TRBD1. Losses at the gene ends were 9 bases for V and 8 bases for J; bases not matched to a gene: 10. Germline V gene data show CDR1 as SNHLY and CDR2 as FYNNEI. The CDR3 consists of 13 residues. CDR3 region: CASDRDNGEPQHF. The CDR3 DNA follows: TGTGCCAGTGACAGGGACAACGGGGAGCCCCAGCATTTT.

The genes are TRBV10-1 and TRBJ2-7; D gene uncertain. Germline assignment: CDR1 WNHNN and CDR2 SYGVQD (reference sequence). Trimming took 1 base from V and 3 from J, leaving 13 bases between them. The CDR3 is 15 residues long. DNA of the CDR3: TGCGCCAGCAGTGAGTACTCGTCTGGCAGCTACGAGCAGTACTTC. Translation: CASSEYSSGSYEQYF.

The chain has TRBV5-4 and TRBJ2-2, with 7 bases aligning to TRBD1. This CDR3 contains 14 residues. Germline V gene lookup returns CDR1 SGHNT and CDR2 YYREEE (reference sequence). Losses at the gene ends were 3 bases for V and 2 bases for J; bases not matched to a gene: 1. CDR3 DNA: TGTGCCAGCAGCTGGGACAGTAACACCGGGGAGCTGTTTTTT. This encodes CASSWDSNTGELFF.

The genes are TRBV5-1 and TRBJ1-2; D unclear. Germline V gives CDR1 SGHRS, CDR2 YFSETQ. This CDR3 has 14 residues. The germline V and J ends were trimmed by 5 bases and 4 bases, with 15 bases remaining between them. The CDR3 nucleotides are TGCGCCAGCAGTTCCGACCGGGCCCTCTATGGCTACACCTTC. Its translation is CASSSDRALYGYTF.

V is TRBV7-8 and J is TRBJ2-2, with 12 bases fitting TRBD2. This CDR3 spans 18 amino acids. Germline V gives CDR1 SGHVS, CDR2 FQNEAQ. The trim removed 0 bases at V and 3 bases at J, leaving 5 bases unmatched. This chain's CDR3 is CASSLATSGRIDTGELFF. The CDR3 DNA sequence: TGTGCCAGCAGCTTAGCAACTAGCGGGAGGATAGACACCGGGGAGCTGTTTTTT.

The chain links TRBV5-4 to TRBJ2-5; D call uncertain. This CDR3 comprises 15 residues. The germline V gene has CDR1 SGHNT and CDR2 YYREEE (reference sequence). Trimming removed 2 bases from V and 2 bases from J, with 13 bases in between. The DNA for the CDR3 is TGTGCCAGCAGCTTAGCCAGGAATAAACAAGAGACCCAGTACTTC. It specifies CASSLARNKQETQYF.

This sequence joins TRBV6-5 and TRBJ2-4, with D possibly being TRBD1 or TRBD2 (5 bases each). The CDR3 loop spans 14 amino acids. V lost 5 bases to trimming and J lost 2 bases, with 10 bases between them. The germline V gene encodes CDR1 MNHEY and CDR2 SVGAGI. The CDR3 region is CASSPGPTKNIQYF. CDR3 nucleotides: TGTGCCAGCAGTCCGGGGCCTACCAAAAACATTCAGTACTTC.

This chain uses TRBV11-3 with TRBJ1-2, with a possible D match to TRBD1 (6 bases). V lost 1 base, J lost 7 bases, and 13 bases lay in between. CDR3 length equals 14 residues. Germline V gives CDR1 SGHNT, CDR2 YENEEA. CDR3: CASSLGTGLRGYTF. The CDR3 DNA sequence: TGTGCCAGCAGCTTAGGCACAGGGTTGCGTGGCTACACCTTC. Full variable domain (remainder filled in from reference TRBV11-3 and TRBJ1-2): EAGVVQSPRYKIIEKKQPVAFWCNPISGHNTLYWYLQNLGQGPELLIRYENEEAVDDSQLPKDRFSAERLKGVDSTLKIQPAELGDSAVYLCASSLGTGLRGYTFGSGTRLTVV.

The chain recombines TRBV19 with TRBJ2-7; D is uncertain. V was shortened by 6 bases and J by 0 bases, with 12 bases between the two germline ends. In germline, CDR1 is LNHDA, CDR2 SQIVND (reference sequence). There are 14 residues in the CDR3. CDR3 in amino acids: CASRKFWSSYEQYF. DNA of the CDR3: TGTGCCAGTAGGAAGTTTTGGAGCTCCTACGAGCAGTACTTC.

The chain is built from TRBV2 and TRBJ1-1; TRBD1 agrees at 9 bases. This CDR3 has 15 residues. J was trimmed by 5 bases and V by 1 base; bases with no gene match: 5. In germline, CDR1 is SNHLY, CDR2 FYNNEI. CDR3 nucleotide sequence: TGTGCCAGCAGTGAAGAATGGACAGGGGTTACTGAAGCTTTCTTT. This sequence encodes CASSEEWTGVTEAFF.

The count of this clone is one. The junction shows a germline mismatch at one end, possibly a read error. J is TRBJ2-4 and V is TRBV2, with a possible D match to TRBD1 (6 bases). CDR1 is SNHLY, CDR2 FYNNEI, per germline. The CDR3 covers 12 residues. The CDR3 nucleotides read TGTGCCAGCAGAGGACAGAAAATCATTCAGTACTTC. Protein: CASRGQKIIQYF.

This clone was picked up one time. The genes are TRBV28 and TRBJ1-3; D is unclear. This CDR3 has 17 residues. Germline V gene data show CDR1 as MDHEN and CDR2 as SYDVKM. The V end was cut by 6 bases, the J end by 0 bases, with 18 bases between. The chain's CDR3 is CASRAGSTPTSGNTIYF. The DNA of the CDR3 is TGTGCCAGCAGAGCCGGGTCGACACCGACCTCTGGAAACACCATATATTTT.

V and J are TRBV5-1 and TRBJ2-1; D is unclear. The CDR3 runs 13 residues. V gave up 5 bases and J gave up 7 bases, with 13 bases separating them. The V gene's germline CDR1 is SGHRS and CDR2 YFSETQ. CDR3 sequence: CASSPAEANEQFF. The CDR3, as DNA: TGCGCCAGCAGTCCCGCGGAAGCTAATGAGCAGTTCTTC.

V and J are TRBV19 and TRBJ1-5; TRBD1 aligns across 12 bases. The germline gives CDR1 LNHDA, CDR2 SQIVND (reference sequence). This CDR3 has 14 residues. V was clipped by 6 bases and J by 6 bases; unmatched bases: 3. DNA of the CDR3: TGTGCCAGTAGGGGGACAGGGGGCAGTCAGCCCCAGCATTTT. Translating it yields CASRGTGGSQPQHF. Full variable domain (missing parts from reference TRBV19 and TRBJ1-5): DGGITQSPKYLFRKEGQNVTLSCEQNLNHDAMYWYRQDPGQGLRLIYYSQIVNDFQKGDIAEGYSVSREKKESFPLTVTSAQKNPTAFYLCASRGTGGSQPQHFGDGTRLSIL.

The chain carries TRBV7-9 and TRBJ1-1; D is ambiguous. Germline values: CDR1 SEHNR, CDR2 FQNEAQ (reference sequence). Trimming stripped 4 bases from V and 5 bases from J, with 8 bases between. This CDR3 has 12 residues. CDR3 loop: CASSYPLTEAFF. The DNA for the CDR3 is TGTGCCAGCAGCTATCCCTTGACTGAAGCTTTCTTT. Full variable domain (outside the CDR3, taken from reference TRBV7-9 and TRBJ1-1): DTGVSQNPRHKITKRGQNVTFRCDPISEHNRLYWYRQTLGQGPEFLTYFQNEAQLEKSRLLSDRFSAERPKGSFSTLEIQRTEQGDSAMYLCASSYPLTEAFFGQGTRLTVV.

The rearrangement joins TRBV27 to TRBJ2-7; weak D call: TRBD2 (5 bases). In germline, CDR1 is MNHEY, CDR2 SMNVEV (reference sequence). This CDR3 is 15 amino acids long. The germline V and J ends were trimmed by 0 bases and 1 base, with 10 bases remaining between them. CDR3 DNA: TGTGCCAGCAGTTTATCAGCTAGCCGATCCTACGAGCAGTACTTC. Translated, it gives CASSLSASRSYEQYF.

V usage is TRBV5-8 and J usage is TRBJ2-6; a possible D gene is TRBD1 (6 bases). Germline V CDR1 and CDR2: SGHTS, YDEGEE. This CDR3 has 15 amino acids. V was clipped by 4 bases and J by 0 bases, with 8 bases between them. The CDR3: CASSRQDSGANVLTF. CDR3 nucleotides: TGTGCCAGCAGCCGACAGGACTCTGGGGCCAACGTCCTGACTTTC.

The chain carries TRBV27 and TRBJ2-3; TRBD2 aligns across 7 bases. The J segment lost 1 base and the V segment lost 5 bases, leaving 6 bases of the junction unmatched. In germline, CDR1 is MNHEY, CDR2 SMNVEV (reference sequence). This CDR3 comprises 15 residues. CDR3 sequence: CASSMGGKRTDTQYF. The CDR3 DNA sequence: TGTGCCAGCAGTATGGGGGGGAAACGCACAGATACGCAGTATTTT.

This clone appeared a single time. V is TRBV18 and J is TRBJ1-5; D remains ambiguous. The germline V gene encodes CDR1 KGHSH and CDR2 LQKENI. The V end was cut by 3 bases, the J end by 4 bases, with 13 bases between. There are 15 residues in the CDR3. In DNA form, the CDR3 reads TGTGCCAGCTCACCCCGAGGAGTGCTGAATCAGCCCCAGCATTTT. Translated, it gives CASSPRGVLNQPQHF. Full variable domain (missing parts from reference TRBV18 and TRBJ1-5): NAGVMQNPRHLVRRRGQEARLRCSPMKGHSHVYWYRQLPEEGLKFMVYLQKENIIDESGMPKERFSAEFPKEGPSILRIQQVVRGDSAAYFCASSPRGVLNQPQHFGDGTRLSIL.

This chain uses TRBV10-3 with TRBJ1-5; weak D call: TRBD1 (6 bases). CDR3 length: 17 residues. Between the trimmed V and J ends, which lost 0 bases and 1 base, there was a span of 13 bases. Germline CDR1 and CDR2: ENHRY and SYGVKD. CDR3 in DNA: TGTGCCATCAGTGAGTCAAGAGGAGGGGGAAGCAATCAGCCCCAGCATTTT. Translation: CAISESRGGGSNQPQHF.